These 18 T cell receptor beta chains originate from one sample sequenced in a study of blood T cell repertoires in COVID-19. Repertoires were generated with immunoSEQ multiplex PCR, while TCRdb's copy carries only in-frame clones and drops some. The table lists over 95,000 clones, about 85% of them singletons, with about 3.6% in the top ten. Sequencing used peripheral blood. These receptor sequences come from a man in his forties with acute or convalescent COVID-19.

V gene TRBV21-1 combines with J gene TRBJ2-3; TRBD2, as called in the table, went unchecked against the DNA. TRBV21-1 is designated a pseudogene. The CDR3 consists of 18 residues. The CDR3 protein is CASTPRVTRGTSTDTQYF. The CDR3 bases are TGTGCCAGCACACCACGGGTGACTAGAGGAACTAGCACAGATACGCAGTATTTT.

V and J are TRBV3-1 (or the pseudogene TRBV3-2) and TRBJ2-3; D perhaps matches TRBD1 (5 bases). CDR3 length: 16 amino acids. Per germline, CDR1 LGHDT and CDR2 YNNKEL (reference sequence). Trimming removed 4 bases from V and 1 base from J, with 15 bases in between. The chain's CDR3 is CASSPQGARGTDTQYF. For the CDR3, the DNA is TGTGCCAGCAGCCCGCAAGGGGCGCGAGGCACAGATACGCAGTATTTT.

The chain recombines TRBV4-1 with TRBJ2-7; 9 bases map to TRBD1. V dropped 0 bases and J dropped 0; count of bases not matched to a gene: 15. There are 20 residues in the CDR3. Looked up from germline, CDR1 is MGHRA and CDR2 is YSYEKL. The chain's CDR3 is CASSQEVGTGSTASSYEQYF. The CDR3, as DNA: TGCGCCAGCAGCCAAGAAGTTGGGACAGGGAGTACCGCGAGCTCCTACGAGCAGTACTTC.

The chain couples TRBV9 to TRBJ1-5; weak D call: TRBD1 (6 bases). Germline V gene lookup returns CDR1 SGDLS and CDR2 YYNGEE. Trimming stripped 1 base from V and 7 bases from J, with 15 bases between. This CDR3 is 15 amino acids long. The CDR3 region is CASSVQGLGGQPQHF. In DNA form, the CDR3 reads TGTGCCAGCAGCGTACAGGGTCTAGGGGGACAGCCCCAGCATTTT.

The CDR3 sequence is CASSYPPSGWAYEQYF. CDR3 DNA sequence: TGTGCCAGCAGTTATCCGCCTAGCGGTTGGGCATACGAGCAGTACTTC. V and J are TRBV6-2 or TRBV6-3 and TRBJ2-7, with 7 bases that match TRBD2. Per the germline V gene, CDR1 is MNHEY and CDR2 is SVGEGT. The V and J ends lost 3 bases and 4 bases, in that order; junction bases with no gene match: 12. This CDR3 has 16 amino acids.

The table lists this clone with a few counts. The chain has TRBV4-1 and TRBJ2-1, with 9 bases identical to TRBD2. The CDR3 covers 16 residues. Germline lookup yields CDR1 MGHRA and CDR2 YSYEKL. The J segment lost 6 bases and the V segment lost 4 bases, leaving 10 bases of the junction unmatched. The CDR3 loop is CASSRGEGTSRNEQFF. Here the CDR3 DNA reads TGCGCCAGCAGCCGGGGAGAAGGGACTAGCCGCAATGAGCAGTTCTTC.

This chain links TRBV28 with TRBJ1-4, with TRBD1 matching 9 bases. There are 16 residues in the CDR3. The trim removed 6 bases at V and 7 bases at J, leaving 12 bases unmatched. Looked up from germline, CDR1 is MDHEN and CDR2 is SYDVKM. The CDR3 loop reads CASRDRGLRDGEKLFF. The CDR3 region has the DNA TGTGCCAGCAGGGACAGGGGCTTGAGGGACGGTGAAAAACTGTTTTTT.

This chain joins TRBV7-6 and TRBJ2-7; no clear D gene. Deletions cut 2 bases from V and 2 bases from J, with 10 bases between. From germline, CDR1 is SGHVS and CDR2 FNYEAQ. This CDR3 has 14 amino acids. The CDR3 DNA is TGTGCCAGCAGCTTAAGCAGGCCCCCCTACGAGCAGTACTTC. This sequence encodes CASSLSRPPYEQYF.

The genes are TRBV7-2 and TRBJ2-3; 9 bases align to TRBD2. Germline V gene data show CDR1 as SGHTA and CDR2 as FQGNSA. CDR3 size: 17 residues. Germline trimming cut 3 bases from V and 3 bases from J; bases unmatched to any gene: 10. The chain's CDR3 is CASSLDGGGAATDTQYF. As DNA, the CDR3 is TGTGCCAGCAGCTTGGATGGCGGGGGGGCCGCGACAGATACGCAGTATTTT.

The J gene is TRBJ2-3, the V gene TRBV24-1; TRBD1 matches at 8 bases. CDR1 is KGHDR and CDR2 is SFDVKD in the germline V gene. Unmatched junction bases numbered 5, after V lost 2 bases and J lost 5 bases. This CDR3 has 15 amino acids. The CDR3 coding sequence is TGTGCCACCAGTGATTGGGCAGGGGGCGGAGATACGCAGTATTTT. Translation gives CATSDWAGGGDTQYF.

The chain's CDR3 is CASSSGGATYEQYF. CDR3 bases: TGTGCCAGCTCTTCGGGGGGGGCGACCTACGAGCAGTACTTC. The genes are TRBV6-4 and TRBJ2-7; 8 nucleotides agree with TRBD2. V gave up 8 bases and J gave up 2 bases; unmatched junction bases: 8. This CDR3 spans 14 amino acids. The germline V gene encodes CDR1 MRHNA and CDR2 SNTAGT.

This clone was seen just once. V and J are TRBV2 and TRBJ2-5; TRBD2 aligns across 13 bases. The V gene's germline CDR1 is SNHLY and CDR2 FYNNEI. This CDR3 has 16 amino acids. Trimming at V came to 5 bases and at J to 2 bases, leaving 5 bases not matched to a gene. The CDR3, as DNA: TGTGCCAGCAGTTGGACTAGCGGGGGCTTACAAGAGACCCAGTACTTC. Translated: CASSWTSGGLQETQYF.

The DNA for the CDR3 is TGTGCCAGTAGAGTGGGTATTGGTCCCGAGGGAAAACTGTTTTTT. Residues: CASRVGIGPEGKLFF. V usage is TRBV19 and J usage is TRBJ1-4; no definite D call. The CDR3 is made up of 15 amino acids. Germline-derived CDR1 and CDR2 are LNHDA and SQIVND (reference sequence). V was pared by 6 bases and J by 10 bases, with 21 bases between.

The V and J genes are TRBV9 and TRBJ2-3; 9 bases are a match to TRBD2. V gave up 7 bases and J gave up 1 base; unmatched junction bases: 13. CDR3 length: 17 amino acids. Germline values: CDR1 SGDLS, CDR2 YYNGEE. The CDR3 DNA reads TGTGCCAGCTCCCGGGCTAGCGGGGCTTCACGCACAGATACGCAGTATTTT. This sequence encodes CASSRASGASRTDTQYF.

This rearrangement joins TRBV9 to TRBJ2-1; TRBD2 matches at 13 bases. CDR3 length equals 17 residues. V lost 3 bases to trimming and J lost 4 bases; unmatched junction nucleotides: 7. Germline CDR1 SGDLS, CDR2 YYNGEE. CDR3 in amino acids: CASSAGQLAGGYNEQFF. The CDR3 DNA follows: TGTGCCAGCAGCGCCGGACAACTAGCGGGGGGGTACAATGAGCAGTTCTTC.

The chain uses TRBV12-5 and TRBJ2-1; TRBD2 aligns across 7 bases. Germline V CDR1 and CDR2: LGHNT, FRNRAP. V gave up 0 bases and J gave up 1 base; unmatched junction bases: 15. This CDR3 spans 20 amino acids. CDR3 nucleotides: TGTGCTAGTGGTTTGGTTCCCCTCCCGATGGGGGGGGATTCCTACAATGAGCAGTTCTTC. It is translated as CASGLVPLPMGGDSYNEQFF.

A few counts support this clone. The chain carries TRBV7-9 and TRBJ2-7; perhaps TRBD2 as D (5 bases). This CDR3 spans 13 amino acids. Germline V lookup: CDR1 SEHNR, CDR2 FQNEAQ (reference sequence). Trimming shortened V by 7 bases and J by 5 bases, and 15 bases separated the two germline ends. The CDR3 region has the DNA TGTGCCAGCACCCAGCGGCTAGTGAACGAGCAGTACTTC. Translation gives CASTQRLVNEQYF.

The CDR3 region is CASSHRTAGNEKLFF. The CDR3 DNA reads as TGTGCCAGCAGTCACAGGACAGCAGGAAATGAAAAACTGTTTTTT. The genes are TRBV6-2 or TRBV6-3 and TRBJ1-4; tentative D call: TRBD1 (6 bases). The CDR3 runs to 15 residues. Looked up from germline, CDR1 is MNHEY and CDR2 is SVGEGT. The V end lost 5 bases, the J end lost 5 bases, and 15 bases lay between the germline ends.